This T cell receptor beta chain was documented in a study of blood T cells in healthy people across ages. Notes on the study in general: In long-lived donors, naive CD4+ cell counts and diversity exceeded those of aged donors. Researchers deemed the diversity estimates from one million T cells underestimates.

Trimming took 2 bases from V and 5 from J; bases not matched to a gene: 5. Germline V gene data show CDR1 as ENHRY and CDR2 as SYGVKD. This CDR3 contains 15 residues. A note on this clonotype: Its target is unknown.

Using a J-beta primer mix together with a sample-barcoded 5' primer, a second PCR was run for roughly 7 to 11 cycles. TCRdb reprocessed the 5' RACE reads with MiXCR, giving one entry per CDR3 protein. The sample yields about a million distinct CDR3 sequences, roughly 43% seen once. The sequencing input was blood. The genes are TRBV10-3 and TRBJ2-7, with TRBD1 matching 11 bases. The sequence was obtained from a man aged 25 to 40 in good health. The CDR3: CAISEPRTGGNEQYF. CDR3 in DNA: TGTGCCATCAGTGAGCCACGGACAGGGGGCAACGAGCAGTACTTC.